What follows are 20 T cell receptor beta chains derived from one specimen sequenced in a study of T cells in Graves' hyperthyroidism and ophthalmopathy (dated by TCRdb to between 2019 and 2020). Library preparation employed multiplex PCR. Data came from an Illumina HiSeq 2000. TCR beta CDR3 regions were amplified from RNA transcripts. A first-round RT-PCR of the TCR CDR3 used the HTBI primer set with the Qiagen OneStep RT-PCR kit. Clones were called with MiXCR by TCRdb after fastp trimmed the public reads at Q25, and only in-frame beta chains were retained. Rows are unified per CDR3 protein, each entry keeping the most common DNA and genes. Recorded for this sample are 300,000 to 450,000 distinct CDR3 sequences; just under 25% of them occurred a single time. Together, the top ten hold less than 75% of the sample. Sequenced material: blood. The receptors originated from a middle-aged man with Graves' hyperthyroidism.

The chain is built from TRBV9 and TRBJ2-3; the match to TRBD2 covers 11 bases. The germline CDR1 and CDR2 sequences are SGDLS and YYNGEE. The CDR3 consists of 16 residues. V gave up 4 bases and J gave up 2 bases; unmatched junction bases: 6. CDR3 DNA sequence: TGTGCCAGCAGCACCCTAGCGGGAGGAGCCACAGATACGCAGTATTTT. It yields the protein CASSTLAGGATDTQYF.

To note about this clonotype: One junction end does not reproduce the germline sequence, and a read error may be involved. V usage is TRBV9 and J usage is TRBJ2-1; a weak D match, TRBD2 (5 bases). The CDR3 is 14 amino acids. The V gene's germline CDR1 is SGDLS and CDR2 YYNGEE. CDR3: CASSVGGAYSEQFF. CDR3 in DNA: TGTGCCAGCAGCGTAGGGGGAGCCTACAGTGAGCAGTTCTTC.

This clonotype was counted a few times. This chain uses TRBV28 with TRBJ2-6; 14 nucleotides line up with TRBD2. V was clipped by 5 bases and J by 2 bases; unmatched bases: 5. CDR1 is MDHEN and CDR2 is SYDVKM in the germline V gene. This CDR3 comprises 18 residues. The CDR3 nucleotides read TGTGCCAGCAGTCGAGCGGGACTAGCGGGAGCTGGGGCCAACGTCCTGACTTTC. Its protein is CASSRAGLAGAGANVLTF.

This clonotype was counted a few times. The rearrangement uses TRBV11-2 and TRBJ1-1; D remains unclear. The CDR3 length is 13 residues. Trimming removed 1 base from V and 11 bases from J, with 14 bases in between. The V gene's germline CDR1 is SGHAT and CDR2 FQNNGV. The CDR3, as DNA: TGTGCCAGCAGCTTAGCGATTGAGCCCCGGGCTTTCTTT. It is translated as CASSLAIEPRAFF.

The V gene is TRBV7-9, the J gene TRBJ1-2, with 11 bases fitting TRBD1. Germline-derived CDR1 and CDR2 are SEHNR and FQNEAQ (reference sequence). The CDR3 consists of 17 residues. V was pared by 5 bases and J by 7 bases, with 15 bases of the junction left unmatched. CDR3 in DNA: TGTGCCAGCAGCGACCGAGCTCTAGGACAGGGGGCTGGTGGCTACACCTTC. Protein product: CASSDRALGQGAGGYTF. The full variable domain, in which reference TRBV7-9 and TRBJ1-2 provide the parts outside the CDR3, is DTGVSQNPRHKITKRGQNVTFRCDPISEHNRLYWYRQTLGQGPEFLTYFQNEAQLEKSRLLSDRFSAERPKGSFSTLEIQRTEQGDSAMYLCASSDRALGQGAGGYTFGSGTRLTVV.

V is TRBV7-8 and J is TRBJ2-1, with 15 nucleotides matching TRBD2. The V gene's germline CDR1 is SGHVS and CDR2 FQNEAQ. The CDR3 is 18 residues long. The junction had 5 bases not matched to a gene; V was cut back by 0 bases and J by 5 bases. CDR3 sequence (DNA): TGTGCCAGCAGCTTAGCGCCCGGACTAGCGGGAGGGGACAATGAGCAGTTCTTC. Translating gives CASSLAPGLAGGDNEQFF.

This clonotype was observed many times. V is TRBV11-1 and J is TRBJ2-1; no clear D. The CDR3 extends over 14 amino acids. Trimming took 5 bases from V and 7 from J, leaving 15 bases between them. The germline V gene has CDR1 SGHAT and CDR2 FQDESV (reference sequence). CDR3 protein: CASSPTRSGNEQFF. The CDR3 DNA reads as TGTGCCAGCAGCCCGACACGGTCAGGTAATGAGCAGTTCTTC.

CDR3 sequence (DNA): TGTGCCAGTAGTATTGGGGCAGGGATGGTCACTGAAGCTTTCTTT. This gives the protein CASSIGAGMVTEAFF. The chain combines TRBV19 with TRBJ1-1, with D perhaps matching TRBD1 (5 bases). Trimming cost V 3 bases and J 4 bases, with 15 bases left between them. Germline V gives CDR1 LNHDA, CDR2 SQIVND (reference sequence). The CDR3 is 15 residues long. The whole variable domain, filled in from reference TRBV19 and TRBJ1-1, reads DGGITQSPKYLFRKEGQNVTLSCEQNLNHDAMYWYRQDPGQGLRLIYYSQIVNDFQKGDIAEGYSVSREKKESFPLTVTSAQKNPTAFYLCASSIGAGMVTEAFFGQGTRLTVV.

This chain uses TRBV7-9 with TRBJ1-6, with TRBD1 as a possible D gene (6 bases). The CDR3 consists of 14 residues. Germline V CDR1 and CDR2: SEHNR, FQNEAQ (reference sequence). Deletions cut 11 bases from V and 4 bases from J, with 15 bases between. The CDR3 here is CAGSGGAYNSPLHF. In DNA form, the CDR3 reads TGTGCCGGATCCGGGGGGGCGTATAATTCACCCCTCCACTTT.

This clonotype was seen repeatedly, ten times or more. The chain has TRBV5-1 and TRBJ2-3, with TRBD1 matching over 8 bases. Germline V gene data show CDR1 as SGHRS and CDR2 as YFSETQ. The CDR3 spans 13 residues. Germline trimming cut 6 bases from V and 3 bases from J; bases unmatched to any gene: 3. The CDR3 bases are TGCGCCAGCACCGGACAGGGAACAGATACGCAGTATTTT. It is translated as CASTGQGTDTQYF.

This CDR3 is CASSYSTGNAQYF. In DNA, the CDR3 is TGTGCCAGCAGTTACTCCACAGGGAACGCGCAGTATTTT. V and J are TRBV6-6 and TRBJ2-3; D perhaps matches TRBD1 (6 bases). Germline lookup yields CDR1 MNHNY and CDR2 SVGAGI (reference sequence). Between the trimmed V and J ends, which lost 0 bases and 10 bases, there was a span of 11 bases. This CDR3 contains 13 residues.

This clonotype was observed a few times. This chain joins TRBV6-1 and TRBJ2-3, with 15 bases identical to TRBD2. This CDR3 has 18 residues. Germline V gene lookup returns CDR1 MNHNS and CDR2 SASEGT. The junction had 9 bases not matched to a gene; V was cut back by 6 bases and J by 2 bases. In DNA, the CDR3 is TGTGCCAGCAGGCCAGGACTAGCGGGAGGGCCATTCACAGATACGCAGTATTTT. Translation gives CASRPGLAGGPFTDTQYF.

The chain employs TRBV6-5 and TRBJ1-2; D is uncertain. CDR1 and CDR2 from the germline V gene are MNHEY and SVGAGI. Trimming shortened V by 2 bases and J by 8 bases, and 12 bases separated the two germline ends. The CDR3 has 13 residues. Here the CDR3 reads CASSYREVGGYTF. DNA of the CDR3: TGTGCCAGCAGTTACAGGGAAGTGGGCGGCTACACCTTC.

In DNA form, the CDR3 reads TGTGCCTGGGCCACACCCCACCGACGAAACTACGAGCAGTACTTC. Translation gives CAWATPHRRNYEQYF. The chain recombines TRBV30 with TRBJ2-7; D is unresolved. Germline CDR1 reads GTSNPN; CDR2 reads SVGIG (reference sequence). V was clipped by 5 bases and J by 3 bases, with 20 bases between them. The CDR3 loop spans 15 amino acids.

CDR3 nucleotides: TGTGCCACCAGCAGAGGGAACAGGGCTGAACTAGAGACCCAGTACTTC. Its translation: CATSRGNRAELETQYF. The gene calls are TRBV15 and TRBJ2-5; a weak D match, TRBD1 (6 bases). The germline CDR1 and CDR2 sequences are LNHNV and YYDKDF (reference sequence). V lost 1 base to trimming and J lost 4 bases, with 16 bases between them. CDR3 length: 16 amino acids.

CDR3 sequence: CSAPLTSGSNEQYF. The CDR3 DNA sequence: TGCAGTGCTCCGCTGACTAGCGGGAGCAACGAGCAGTACTTC. The rearrangement joins TRBV20-1 to TRBJ2-7; 12 nucleotides align to TRBD2. The CDR3 length is 14 residues. J was trimmed by 5 bases and V by 5 bases; bases with no gene match: 7. Germline V gene data show CDR1 as DFQATT and CDR2 as SNEGSKA (reference sequence).

Turning to this clonotype: A much larger clone is a single base away; this may be a read error. The chain combines TRBV28 with TRBJ2-1; 9 bases match TRBD1. V was clipped by 6 bases and J by 6 bases; unmatched bases: 12. Germline CDR1 and CDR2: MDHEN and SYDVKM. This CDR3 has 16 residues. The chain's CDR3 is CASSPGGQGAVNEQFF. The CDR3, as DNA: TGTGCCAGCAGCCCAGGGGGACAGGGCGCGGTCAATGAGCAGTTCTTC.

In regard to this clonotype: The junction differs from germline at one of its ends, possibly a read error. The V gene is TRBV29-1, the J gene TRBJ1-1; possibly TRBD1 for D (5 bases). The CDR3 totals 16 residues. CDR1 and CDR2 (germline): SQVTM, ANQGSEA. The CDR3 loop is CSAETGRGPGGTEAFF. The DNA of the CDR3 is TGCAGCGCTGAAACCGGGAGGGGACCCGGGGGTACTGAAGCTTTCTTT.

About this clonotype itself: One end of the junction fails to match germline, which may point to a read error. V and J are TRBV10-3 and TRBJ1-6; D unclear. The germline gives CDR1 ENHRY, CDR2 SYGVKD. This CDR3 is built from 15 residues. Written as DNA, the CDR3 is TGTGCCGTCAGTGAGGGCCAACCGGGCAATTCACCCCTCCACTTT. Translating it yields CAVSEGQPGNSPLHF.

This clonotype was detected many times. This chain connects TRBV11-2 to TRBJ2-1, with TRBD2 matching over 13 bases. V was clipped by 8 bases and J by 6 bases; unmatched bases: 10. The CDR3 length is 16 residues. Germline V gene data show CDR1 as SGHAT and CDR2 as FQNNGV. For the CDR3, the DNA is TGTGCCAGCCGACGGACTAGCGGGAGTTCCGTCAATGAGCAGTTCTTC. This codes for CASRRTSGSSVNEQFF.